A single sample is the source of the 5 T cell receptor beta chains below, sequenced in a study of siplizumab effects on memory and regulatory T cells. Using immunoSEQ multiplex PCR, the repertoire was profiled, and TCRdb retains in-frame clones only, with some absent. This sample carries tens of thousands of clones, 93% of them seen once, and the ten largest clones take 6.5%. Sample: CD8+ T cells sorted from blood. Source of these receptors: a human donor in good health.

This rearrangement joins TRBV10-3 to TRBJ2-7; 9 bases are shared with TRBD1. Germline V CDR1 and CDR2: ENHRY, SYGVKD. The CDR3 length is 18 residues. Trimming took 4 bases from V and 4 from J; bases not matched to a gene: 17. The CDR3 region is CAISADPGQGFEGYEQYF. The CDR3 DNA reads as TGTGCCATCAGTGCAGACCCGGGACAGGGCTTCGAAGGGTACGAGCAGTACTTC.

The chain carries TRBV12-5 and TRBJ2-7; D is undetermined. V lost 5 bases, J lost 7 bases, and 15 bases lay in between. Germline V gene lookup returns CDR1 LGHNT and CDR2 FRNRAP. The CDR3 sequence is 13 residues long. CDR3 nucleotides: TGTGCTAGTGGTGCCACTATCCCGGAAGAGCAGTACTTC. Translating it yields CASGATIPEEQYF.

The chain is built from TRBV5-6 and TRBJ2-5; possibly TRBD1 for D (5 bases). Deletions cut 3 bases from V and 0 bases from J, with 9 bases between. CDR3 length: 14 residues. Germline CDR1 reads SGHDT; CDR2 reads YYEEEE. The chain's CDR3 is CASSSQGNQETQYF. The CDR3 DNA reads as TGTGCCAGCAGCTCCCAGGGAAACCAAGAGACCCAGTACTTC.

The chain employs TRBV9 and TRBJ1-1; D is possibly TRBD1 (6 bases). The germline V gene encodes CDR1 SGDLS and CDR2 YYNGEE. V lost 3 bases and J 5 bases, leaving 14 bases between the germline ends. This CDR3 region has 14 residues. The CDR3 bases are TGTGCCAGCAGCGCACAGGGTGGGCGGACTGAAGCTTTCTTT. This gives the protein CASSAQGGRTEAFF.

The chain uses TRBV30 and TRBJ2-1, with 11 bases lining up with TRBD1. V lost 1 base, J lost 7 bases, and 3 bases stayed unmatched. The germline V gene encodes CDR1 GTSNPN and CDR2 SVGIG (reference sequence). The CDR3 is 14 amino acids. The CDR3 sequence: CAWSGGQGDNEQFF. The CDR3 bases are TGTGCCTGGAGTGGGGGACAGGGGGATAATGAGCAGTTCTTC.